This T cell receptor (beta chain) appears in the sequencing data of a study of Ad26.COV2.S vaccination and SARS-CoV-2 variants. Study-wide points: Vaccine recipients showed a spike-specific TCR breadth that was higher than in placebo recipients.

This CDR3 has 13 amino acids. The V end was cut by 3 bases, the J end by 0 bases, with 5 bases between. CDR1 is SGHTA and CDR2 is FQGTGA in the germline V gene. In regard to this clone: Its cognate antigen is unknown. The sample contains more than one DNA sequence encoding this CDR3.

Treatment meaning: roughly 18 received Ad26.COV2.S at low or high dose, single or two shots; roughly 5 received placebo; per-sample allocation not given. Sampling happened 63 days after the first vaccine or placebo injection. Boston hosted the donor, who was an adult aged 18-55 years. Method: immunoSEQ multiplex PCR; TCRdb's copy keeps in-frame clones and lacks some. The sample has 350,000 to 550,000 clones, about 91% seen once. The rearrangement links TRBV7-3 to TRBJ1-1; no clear D. The clonotype was recovered from a person aged 18-65 years who received the Ad26.COV2.S COVID-19 vaccine or a placebo. Sequencing was performed on peripheral blood, taken in a trial of Ad26.COV2.S vaccine versus placebo. The CDR3 loop reads CASSFDLNTEAFF. The CDR3 DNA sequence: TGTGCCAGCAGCTTTGACCTGAACACTGAAGCTTTCTTT.